This TCR beta chain stems from a study of T cell responses to AZD1222 COVID-19 vaccine (dated by TCRdb to the early 2020s). Context from the whole study: Because spike-specific TCR depth and breadth did not differ between the two schedules, AZD1222 recipients who got a second dose at roughly 4 weeks were pooled with those who got a second dose at roughly 12 weeks. A total of around 240 trial participants underwent TCR sequencing, of whom 200 to 220 had received two doses of AZD1222 and some 25 had received two doses of the MenACWY control vaccine. Trial participants were enrolled into age subgroups of 18-55, 56-69 and 70-plus years, which contained roughly 150, 30 and 60 TCR-sequenced participants, respectively. The research as a whole found: Only five to seven AZD1222 recipients were SARS-CoV-2 seropositive at baseline, limiting conclusions about previously exposed vaccinees. No day 14 peak-response samples were available, so repertoires were characterized only after the peak T cell response. Epitopes outside the regions mutated in the B.1.351 and B.1.1.7 variants were reportedly recognized by nearly half of the unique spike-specific TCRs. A significant rise in spike-specific TCR breadth and depth was observed after two AZD1222 doses relative to day 0 and relative to MenACWY recipients. Participants were mostly white British and included more females than males, and it was suggested by the authors that clonal diversity may have been underestimated. In the small 56-69-year group, the increase in depth fell short of significance, most likely because of low power. The whole spike protein was spanned by vaccine-associated CD4 TCRs, and dominant responses were seen in regions 160-218 and 743-854.

The CDR3 regions of human TCRbeta chains were analyzed by immunosequencing. The published analysis was carried out like this. TCRs in the repertoires were matched against a reference library of SARS-CoV-2-specific TCRs that had been generated with the MIRA antigen-specificity platform. Breadth was defined as the fraction of unique TCRs that were SARS-CoV-2-associated, and depth was defined as the fraction of total T cells that were SARS-CoV-2-associated. Using the MIRA data, each spike-specific TCR was mapped to the spike region that the TCR reacts to and placed in a CD4 or CD8 class. Log10-transformed breadth and depth values were compared by one-way ANOVA with Sidak's multiple comparisons tests. The table was pulled from immuneACCESS by TCRdb, which kept in-frame rearrangements only. Such tables lose some clones; where checked, under half of the loss comes from unresolved V genes, and the rest has no known cause. The V and J calls and clone size come from that table; D and trimming were worked out from the DNA. In this sample the table shows some 140,000 clones, 70% to 90% of which occur a single time. The top ten constitute just over 5.5% of the sample.

For CDR1 and CDR2, the germline V gene lists SGDLS and YYNGEE. Trimming takes 4 bases from V and 5 bases from J, and the germline ends sit 9 bases apart. Including the terminal cysteine and phenylalanine, the CDR3 comprises 12 residues. CDR3 DNA only is kept here, 36 bases in frame from base 1. Concerning this clone itself: Its antigen is not yet known. Base-call qualities are not available, and no considerably larger clone is one nucleotide away.

The time point tag for this specimen amounts to: baseline before first vaccination. The vaccinee samples were drawn from two UK trials, COV001 and COV002, one of which was a single-blind randomized controlled phase 2/3 trial testing AZD1222 (ChAdOx1 nCoV-19) in healthy adults. Trial participant PBMC samples were collected at day 0 and day 28 after the second dose for TCRbeta chain sequencing. The sequenced sample was peripheral blood, obtained on day 0 of AZD1222 vaccination. The receptor comes from an adult in good health. The rearrangement combines TRBV9 with TRBJ1-2; a weak D assignment points to TRBD1 (5 bases agree). The DNA sequence is as follows: TGTGCCAGCAGCAACCCAGGGTATGGCTACACCTTC. This yields the protein CASSNPGYGYTF.